The next 28 T cell receptor beta chains were all read from a single sample in a study of graft-versus-host responses after intestinal transplantation. Both intraepithelial and lamina propria lymphocytes were released by processing graft tissue. Method: immunoSEQ multiplex PCR; TCRdb's copy keeps in-frame clones and lacks some. This table has thousands of clones, about four fifths appearing once. Material: ileum tissue, obtained 300 to 320 days after intestinal transplant. The receptors were gathered from a human patient who received an intestinal transplant, so some T cells may come from the graft donor.

V gene TRBV2 combines with J gene TRBJ2-5; 8 bases fit TRBD1. Germline V CDR1 and CDR2: SNHLY, FYNNEI. The V segment lost 9 bases and the J segment 9 bases; nucleotides outside the gene matches: 9. This CDR3 comprises 12 residues. As DNA, the CDR3 is TGTGCCAGGGGGGACAGGCTAGCCGCCCAGTACTTC. The encoded protein is CARGDRLAAQYF.

This CDR3 reads CASSLVSATFTGELFF. In DNA, the CDR3 is TGTGCCAGCAGCTTGGTTTCCGCGACTTTCACCGGGGAGCTGTTTTTT. The J gene is TRBJ2-2, the V gene TRBV5-6; D not resolved. The V end was cut by 0 bases, the J end by 4 bases, with 13 bases between. CDR1 and CDR2 (germline): SGHDT, YYEEEE. This CDR3 has 16 amino acids.

The chain couples TRBV7-9 to TRBJ1-4; a possible D gene is TRBD1 (6 bases). The CDR3 is 15 amino acids. Germline CDR1 SEHNR, CDR2 FQNEAQ (reference sequence). V was trimmed by 5 bases and J by 3 bases, leaving 13 bases between them. The DNA for the CDR3 is TGTGCCAGCAGCCCAGGAGGGGGACCTAATGAAAAACTGTTTTTT. The encoded protein is CASSPGGGPNEKLFF.

This chain uses TRBV29-1 with TRBJ2-1, with D perhaps TRBD1 (5 bases). The CDR3 covers 13 residues. In germline, CDR1 is SQVTM, CDR2 ANQGSEA. V gave up 5 bases and J gave up 0 bases, with 8 bases separating them. In DNA form, the CDR3 reads TGCAGCGTTCAGGGTTACTCCTACAATGAGCAGTTCTTC. It codes for CSVQGYSYNEQFF.

The chain recombines TRBV2 with TRBJ2-2; TRBD1 matches at 8 bases. Germline assignment: CDR1 SNHLY and CDR2 FYNNEI. V lost 8 bases, J lost 9 bases, and 14 bases stayed unmatched. The CDR3 spans 15 residues. The CDR3 here is CASFRDRSLVRELFF. CDR3 bases: TGTGCCAGCTTTCGGGACAGGAGCCTTGTCCGGGAGCTGTTTTTT. Based on the CDR3 plus reference TRBV2 and TRBJ2-2, the full variable domain is EPEVTQTPSHQVTQMGQEVILRCVPISNHLYFYWYRQILGQKVEFLVSFYNNEISEKSEIFDDQFSVERPDGSNFTLKIRSTKLEDSAMYFCASFRDRSLVRELFFGEGSRLTVL.

This clone was observed a single time. The chain couples TRBV5-1 to TRBJ2-5; 9 bases are shared with TRBD2. Losses at the gene ends were 5 bases for V and 4 bases for J; bases not matched to a gene: 0. The CDR3 covers 12 residues. CDR1 is SGHRS, CDR2 YFSETQ, per germline. CDR3 nucleotide sequence: TGCGCCAGCAGACTAGCGGGAGAGACCCAGTACTTC. Its protein product is CASRLAGETQYF.

The gene calls are TRBV28 and TRBJ1-2; TRBD1 agrees at 8 bases. The length of the CDR3 is 15 residues. Germline values: CDR1 MDHEN, CDR2 SYDVKM. J was trimmed by 2 bases and V by 1 base; bases with no gene match: 3. The CDR3 loop reads CASSLSRTGNYGYTF. CDR3 bases: TGTGCCAGCAGTTTATCCCGGACAGGGAACTATGGCTACACCTTC.

CDR3 protein: CASSFSPSGLGSDTQYF. CDR3 nucleotide sequence: TGTGCCAGCAGTTTTTCCCCTAGCGGCCTTGGCTCAGATACGCAGTATTTT. The V gene is TRBV28, the J gene TRBJ2-3; TRBD2 matches at 7 bases. Germline V CDR1 and CDR2: MDHEN, SYDVKM. The V segment lost 3 bases and the J segment 4 bases; nucleotides outside the gene matches: 13. The CDR3 has 17 residues.

The rearrangement links TRBV4-2 to TRBJ2-3; TRBD2 matches 7 bases. The germline gives CDR1 LGHNA, CDR2 YNFKEQ. Trimming removed 5 bases from V and 0 bases from J; junction bases left unmatched: 8. The CDR3 totals 16 residues. The CDR3: CASSSRVSGSTDTQYF. Here the CDR3 DNA reads TGTGCCAGCAGCTCCCGTGTTAGCGGGAGCACAGATACGCAGTATTTT.

V is TRBV7-8 and J is TRBJ1-1; TRBD1 matches 7 bases. V lost 1 base to trimming and J lost 10 bases; unmatched junction nucleotides: 6. CDR1 is SGHVS, CDR2 FQNEAQ, per germline. CDR3 size: 13 residues. CDR3 region: CASSLGHRGGAFF. In nucleotides, the CDR3 is TGTGCCAGCAGCTTAGGACACAGGGGTGGAGCTTTCTTT.

The chain couples TRBV13 to TRBJ1-1; a weak D match, TRBD1 (6 bases). Trimming removed 5 bases from V and 5 bases from J, with 21 bases in between. Germline CDR1 is PRHDT and CDR2 is FYEKMQ (reference sequence). The CDR3 has 16 residues. The CDR3: CASSRAWGARRTEAFF. As DNA, the CDR3 is TGTGCCAGCAGCCGGGCGTGGGGGGCGCGGAGGACTGAAGCTTTCTTT.

The V gene is TRBV10-2, the J gene TRBJ1-5; tentative D call: TRBD1 (5 bases). Germline assignment: CDR1 WSHSY and CDR2 SAAADI. The CDR3 spans 13 residues. The germline V and J ends were trimmed by 8 bases and 2 bases, with 10 bases remaining between them. The CDR3 nucleotides are TGCGCCAGCGGGGCCACAGGCAATCAGCCCCAGCATTTT. Its translation: CASGATGNQPQHF.

This clone has a handful of counts. This sequence joins TRBV19 and TRBJ2-2, with TRBD1 as a possible D gene (7 bases). The ends were cut back, 9 bases at V and 5 bases at J, with 13 bases in the middle. The CDR3 has 13 amino acids. The germline V gene encodes CDR1 LNHDA and CDR2 SQIVND (reference sequence). CDR3 region: CASDREETGELFF. CDR3 DNA: TGTGCCAGCGACAGGGAGGAGACCGGGGAGCTGTTTTTT.

The rearrangement joins TRBV7-3 to TRBJ2-2; D is unresolved. V shed 3 bases and J shed 3 bases, with 5 bases lying between them. The CDR3 totals 13 residues. In germline, CDR1 is SGHTA, CDR2 FQGTGA. This CDR3 reads CASSFSHTGELFF. Written as DNA, the CDR3 is TGTGCCAGCAGCTTCAGTCACACCGGGGAGCTGTTTTTT.

The chain joins TRBV7-9 to TRBJ2-1; no clear D gene. CDR3 length: 14 amino acids. CDR1 and CDR2 from the germline V gene are SEHNR and FQNEAQ (reference sequence). V was clipped by 1 base and J by 9 bases, with 13 bases between them. CDR3 sequence: CASSLELPSTEQFF. The CDR3 DNA reads as TGTGCCAGCAGCTTAGAATTACCTAGTACTGAGCAGTTCTTC. Full variable domain (remainder filled in from reference TRBV7-9 and TRBJ2-1): DTGVSQNPRHKITKRGQNVTFRCDPISEHNRLYWYRQTLGQGPEFLTYFQNEAQLEKSRLLSDRFSAERPKGSFSTLEIQRTEQGDSAMYLCASSLELPSTEQFFGPGTRLTVL.

J is TRBJ1-1 and V is TRBV7-9; D perhaps matches TRBD1 (5 bases). The CDR3 has 13 residues. Germline assignment: CDR1 SEHNR and CDR2 FQNEAQ (reference sequence). Deletions cut 3 bases from V and 5 bases from J, with 10 bases between. The CDR3 region is CASSFLTETEAFF. CDR3 in DNA: TGTGCCAGCAGCTTTCTGACAGAAACTGAAGCTTTCTTT.

The chain couples TRBV21-1 to TRBJ1-5; the tabulated D call, TRBD1, remains unverified against the DNA. TRBV21-1 is a known pseudogene. This CDR3 is 14 amino acids long. The CDR3 region has the DNA TGTGCCAGCAGCAAAGGACATAGCAATCAGCCCCAGCATTTT. Protein product: CASSKGHSNQPQHF.

The chain has TRBV19 and TRBJ1-1, with D uncertain. The CDR3 sequence is 15 residues long. Trimming shortened V by 2 bases and J by 7 bases, and 17 bases separated the two germline ends. Germline CDR1 and CDR2: LNHDA and SQIVND (reference sequence). For the CDR3, the DNA is TGTGCCAGTAGTATACAGGCGGGAACCCTTAATGAAGCTTTCTTT. Translation: CASSIQAGTLNEAFF.

The chain couples TRBV5-5 to TRBJ1-2, with 7 bases matching TRBD1. With 2 bases clipped from V and 2 bases from J, the junction kept 0 bases outside the gene matches. The germline CDR1 and CDR2 sequences are SGHKS and YYEKEE (reference sequence). This CDR3 region has 13 residues. CDR3 nucleotide sequence: TGTGCCAGCAGCTTACAGGGGAACTATGGCTACACCTTC. Its protein is CASSLQGNYGYTF.

This clone was seen once. The V gene is TRBV6-5, the J gene TRBJ1-1; D remains ambiguous. CDR3 length equals 14 residues. Trimming removed 2 bases from V and 4 bases from J, with 11 bases in between. Germline assignment: CDR1 MNHEY and CDR2 SVGAGI. The CDR3 nucleotides read TGTGCCAGCAGTTACGGAGGGCTCTCCACTGAAGCTTTCTTT. This translates into CASSYGGLSTEAFF.

The V and J genes are TRBV6-5 and TRBJ1-1, with 10 positions matching TRBD1. The junction had 7 bases not matched to a gene; V was cut back by 6 bases and J by 3 bases. Germline V lookup: CDR1 MNHEY, CDR2 SVGAGI. The CDR3 runs to 15 residues. In DNA form, the CDR3 reads TGTGCCAGCAGCGACAGGGGGCTAGGGGACACTGAAGCTTTCTTT. This sequence encodes CASSDRGLGDTEAFF.

As regards this clone: An end of the junction does not agree with germline; a read error may underlie this. V gene TRBV2 combines with J gene TRBJ2-1; TRBD2 matches at 7 bases. The germline V gene has CDR1 SNHLY and CDR2 FYNNEI. The CDR3 extends over 15 amino acids. CDR3 DNA sequence: TGTGCCAGCAATGAAGTCCGGGGGGCCTACAATGAGCAGTTCTTC. Translating it yields CASNEVRGAYNEQFF.

The chain recombines TRBV9 with TRBJ1-2, with 7 nucleotides matching TRBD1. The V gene end was trimmed by 0 bases and the J gene end by 3 bases; junction bases not matched to a gene: 5. This CDR3 is 15 amino acids long. Germline CDR1 reads SGDLS; CDR2 reads YYNGEE. The CDR3 region has the DNA TGTGCCAGCAGCGTAGCTTCAGGGGGTTACTATGGCTACACCTTC. This codes for CASSVASGGYYGYTF.

J is TRBJ2-7 and V is TRBV30, with 9 bases aligning to TRBD1. CDR1 is GTSNPN and CDR2 is SVGIG in the germline V gene (reference sequence). CDR3 size: 13 residues. The CDR3 nucleotides are TGTGGCTTGCTTGGACAGGGGACGAACGAGCAGTACTTC. Protein sequence: CGLLGQGTNEQYF.

In its sample, this clone was seen a few times. The J gene is TRBJ1-1, the V gene TRBV6-4, with D possibly being TRBD1 (6 bases). Germline loops: CDR1 MRHNA, CDR2 SNTAGT. V was clipped by 4 bases and J by 1 base, with 7 bases between them. The CDR3 runs to 13 residues. The CDR3 nucleotides are TGTGCCAGCAGTGCAGGGGCGAACACTGAAGCTTTCTTT. As protein: CASSAGANTEAFF.

The rearrangement links TRBV6-1 to TRBJ2-1, with TRBD2 matching 10 bases. Germline loops: CDR1 MNHNS, CDR2 SASEGT. The CDR3 runs to 14 residues. The ends lost 8 bases at V and 9 bases at J; junction bases unmatched: 10. CDR3: CASGRAGGMLEQFF. In nucleotides, the CDR3 is TGTGCCAGCGGTAGAGCGGGAGGGATGCTTGAGCAGTTCTTC.

The V and J genes are TRBV6-1 and TRBJ1-4, with a tentative D call TRBD1 (5 bases). Germline V gives CDR1 MNHNS, CDR2 SASEGT. The CDR3 contains 14 residues. V lost 6 bases and J 3 bases, leaving 11 bases between the germline ends. The CDR3 here is CASRTRGANEKLFF. CDR3 DNA sequence: TGTGCCAGCAGGACCAGAGGGGCTAATGAAAAACTGTTTTTT.

The chain uses TRBV5-4 and TRBJ1-4, with D perhaps matching TRBD1 (5 bases). V lost 3 bases, J lost 8 bases, and 20 bases lay in between. This CDR3 has 16 residues. Germline CDR1 SGHNT, CDR2 YYREEE (reference sequence). The CDR3 here is CASSSYNPPGDEKLFF. CDR3 bases: TGTGCCAGCAGCTCCTACAACCCCCCCGGGGACGAAAAACTGTTTTTT.